The 3 T cell receptor beta chains below were found in one sample sequenced in a study of CD8 T cells in ankylosing spondylitis (dated by TCRdb to between 2016 and 2019). Receptor libraries were prepared by 5' RACE. The run used an Illumina HiSeq 2500. The public reads were reanalyzed by TCRdb: fastp trimming at Q25, MiXCR alignment, in-frame beta chains only. Entries are consolidated by CDR3 protein sequence, retaining the most common genes and DNA. In this sample the table shows roughly 240,000 distinct CDR3 sequences, approximately 8.4% of which occur a single time. The ten largest clones add up to 4.5% to 5% of the sample. The sample consisted of blood, either unsorted or a sorted T cell fraction (not recorded which). Every receptor here comes from a female donor with ankylosing spondylitis or in good health (not recorded which).

This clonotype has a count of ten or more. The chain uses TRBV5-1 and TRBJ2-2; the D gene is possibly TRBD1 (5 bases). V gave up 3 bases and J gave up 4 bases, with 13 bases separating them. CDR1 is SGHRS and CDR2 is YFSETQ in the germline V gene. The CDR3 runs to 15 residues. The CDR3 nucleotides are TGCGCCAGCAGCTCTGGCAGGGTTGGCACCGGGGAGCTGTTTTTT. Protein sequence: CASSSGRVGTGELFF.

This clonotype has at least ten counts. V usage is TRBV3-1 and J usage is TRBJ2-7; D is unresolved. The V gene's germline CDR1 is LGHDT and CDR2 YNNKEL (reference sequence). This CDR3 region has 14 residues. V was shortened by 0 bases and J by 1 base, with 7 bases between the two germline ends. The CDR3, as DNA: TGTGCCAGCAGCCAAGAGGTCGGGTCCTACGAGCAGTACTTC. Encoded protein: CASSQEVGSYEQYF.

This clonotype was seen ten or more times. CDR3 in amino acids: CASSVGVQETQYF. CDR3 coding DNA: TGTGCCAGCAGCGTAGGGGTCCAAGAGACCCAGTACTTC. This chain uses TRBV9 with TRBJ2-5; D gene ambiguous. The CDR3 runs 13 residues. Germline CDR1 SGDLS, CDR2 YYNGEE. The V end lost 0 bases, the J end lost 1 base, and 4 bases lay between the germline ends.